This note documents a single T cell receptor (beta chain) sequence. This sample was included in a study of T cell responses to AZD1222 COVID-19 vaccine. Sequenced by immunoSEQ multiplex PCR; TCRdb stores in-frame clones only, minus some. The data contain approximately 140,000 clones, roughly nine tenths of them singletons. With 8 bases clipped from V and 5 bases from J, the junction kept 10 bases outside the gene matches. This CDR3 has 14 amino acids. The germline gives CDR1 PRHDT, CDR2 FYEKMQ (reference sequence). The receptor comes from an adult in good health. The specimen comprised peripheral blood, sampled on day 0 of AZD1222 vaccination. The chain recombines TRBV13 with TRBJ2-5, with 8 bases that match TRBD2. The CDR3 reads CASGAGGSGETQYF. CDR3 in DNA: TGTGCCAGCGGCGCGGGGGGCTCCGGGGAGACCCAGTACTTC.